This T cell receptor (beta chain) was retrieved from a study of pediatric ulcerative colitis. Looking at the study overall: Disease was pancolitis in 7 or 8 and left-sided in two, histology-confirmed.

Findings of the study overall: In rectum, acute severe colitis had expanded clones and less diversity. Two rectal clonotypes were found only in ulcerative colitis patients, all of them.

The length of the CDR3 is 14 residues. Germline loops: CDR1 SGDLS, CDR2 YYNGEE. The germline V and J ends were trimmed by 3 bases and 5 bases, with 14 bases remaining between them. The table came from immunoSEQ multiplex PCR; TCRdb's copy has only in-frame clones and leaves some out. This sample has over 30,000 clones, with roughly 77% found just once. Concerning this clone: Its target is unknown.

During colonoscopy, one to two rectal pinch biopsies were collected. This TCR was sampled from a boy aged 5-17 years with mild ulcerative colitis. The J gene is TRBJ1-2, the V gene TRBV9; D is unclear. Sequencing was performed on gut tissue. The CDR3 nucleotides are TGTGCCAGCAGCGAAGCCCCCCTGGCGTATGGCTACACCTTC. Amino acids: CASSEAPLAYGYTF.